Each of the 10 T cell receptor beta chains below was sequenced from the same sample in a study of blood T cell repertoires in COVID-19. Profiling relied on immunoSEQ multiplex PCR, and the TCRdb table lists in-frame clones only, not all of them. The profile covers fewer than 500,000 clones, with about 90% appearing a single time and about 0.65% taken by the ten largest. Input material: PBMCs or T cells enriched from blood (not recorded which). All receptors come from a woman under 30 who had recovered from COVID-19.

The CDR3 reads CAGPTGPTSGANVLTF. CDR3 DNA: TGTGCCGGGCCGACAGGGCCAACCTCTGGGGCCAACGTCCTGACTTTC. The rearrangement links TRBV30 to TRBJ2-6, with TRBD1 identical over 7 bases. V gave up 8 bases and J gave up 0 bases; unmatched junction bases: 10. CDR3 size: 16 residues. Germline V gene sequence: CDR1 GTSNPN, CDR2 SVGIG (reference sequence).

This chain links TRBV7-8 with TRBJ2-3; 10 bases are a match to TRBD2. Germline V CDR1 and CDR2: SGHVS, FQNEAQ. V trimming: 3 bases; J trimming: 2 bases; junction bases outside the gene matches: 5. The CDR3 totals 16 residues. The CDR3 here is CASSFSGGSDTDTQYF. Written as DNA, the CDR3 is TGTGCCAGCAGCTTTAGCGGGGGGTCTGACACAGATACGCAGTATTTT.

This clone showed up just once. J is TRBJ1-2 and V is TRBV5-4, with a tentative D call TRBD1 (5 bases). Germline values: CDR1 SGHNT, CDR2 YYREEE (reference sequence). V lost 5 bases, J lost 4 bases, and 15 bases lay in between. CDR3 length equals 14 residues. CDR3 loop: CASSFTDSAYGYTF. CDR3 in DNA: TGTGCCAGCAGTTTTACAGACAGCGCCTATGGCTACACCTTC.

The chain has TRBV5-1 and TRBJ2-7, with 10 bases fitting TRBD2. This CDR3 is 18 amino acids long. V dropped 0 bases and J dropped 1; count of bases not matched to a gene: 10. Germline loops: CDR1 SGHRS, CDR2 YFSETQ. The CDR3 here is CASSLEGLASPYSYEQYF. CDR3 sequence (DNA): TGCGCCAGCAGCTTGGAGGGACTAGCGTCACCCTATTCCTACGAGCAGTACTTC.

The V gene is TRBV2, the J gene TRBJ1-6, with D perhaps matching TRBD1 (5 bases). This CDR3 is built from 14 residues. The germline V gene encodes CDR1 SNHLY and CDR2 FYNNEI. Trimming took off 8 bases at V and 8 bases at J, with 16 bases between the two ends. CDR3 bases: TGTGCCAGCTCTTGGGGGGTAGTGGATTCACCCCTCCACTTT. This translates into CASSWGVVDSPLHF.

This clone was counted between two and nine times. The chain is built from TRBV7-9 and TRBJ1-1; 9 nucleotides agree with TRBD1. Germline trimming cut 1 base from V and 5 bases from J; bases unmatched to any gene: 8. Germline CDR1 is SEHNR and CDR2 is FQNEAQ (reference sequence). The CDR3 length is 16 residues. CDR3: CASSLEQGQGVTEAFF. CDR3 sequence (DNA): TGTGCCAGCAGCTTAGAACAGGGACAGGGTGTTACTGAAGCTTTCTTT.

The rearrangement links TRBV19 to TRBJ1-1; 8 nucleotides line up with TRBD1. This CDR3 is 17 amino acids long. CDR1 and CDR2 from the germline V gene are LNHDA and SQIVND (reference sequence). J lost 0 bases, V lost 6 bases, and 12 bases had no gene match. The CDR3 protein is CASRTDRGASMNTEAFF. DNA of the CDR3: TGTGCCAGTAGGACAGACAGGGGAGCTTCTATGAACACTGAAGCTTTCTTT.

This chain joins TRBV10-3 and TRBJ2-1; D may be TRBD2 (5 bases). CDR1 and CDR2 from the germline V gene are ENHRY and SYGVKD. V gave up 6 bases and J gave up 3 bases, with 12 bases separating them. The CDR3 has 14 amino acids. DNA of the CDR3: TGTGCCATCAGGGACTTCACGGGCTACAATGAGCAGTTCTTC. It codes for CAIRDFTGYNEQFF.

The chain uses TRBV4-1 and TRBJ2-1; 11 bases map to TRBD1. V gave up 3 bases and J gave up 0 bases; unmatched junction bases: 13. CDR1 MGHRA and CDR2 YSYEKL come from the germline V gene. CDR3 length equals 20 residues. CDR3 bases: TGCGCCAGCAGCCAGGGGGCCGGGACAGGGGGTTCCTTCTCCTACAATGAGCAGTTCTTC. This gives the protein CASSQGAGTGGSFSYNEQFF.

This chain joins TRBV5-6 and TRBJ2-2; 7 bases line up with TRBD1. Germline V CDR1 and CDR2: SGHDT, YYEEEE. The junction had 4 bases not matched to a gene; V was cut back by 4 bases and J by 7 bases. The CDR3 has 13 residues. CDR3 protein: CASSPTGDGELFF. CDR3 DNA: TGTGCCAGCAGCCCCACAGGGGACGGGGAGCTGTTTTTT.